The 18 T cell receptor beta chains in this list originate from one sample, sequenced in a study of brain metastases from non-small cell lung cancer. Libraries were prepared by immunoSEQ multiplex PCR; TCRdb keeps only in-frame clonotypes and omits some of them. This repertoire shows a few hundred clones, about 84% found once; its top ten account for more than 10%. Sequencing was done on a sample of tumor-adjacent normal tissue. The receptors here all came from a donor at least 40 years old with non-small cell lung cancer.

In this sample, this clone turned up a few times. This sequence joins TRBV9 and TRBJ2-5, with a possible D match to TRBD2 (7 bases). V lost 4 bases, J lost 5 bases, and 9 bases lay in between. Germline V gene sequence: CDR1 SGDLS, CDR2 YYNGEE. This CDR3 has 12 residues. CDR3 in amino acids: CASSRGAETQYF. The DNA for the CDR3 is TGTGCCAGCAGCCGGGGGGCGGAGACCCAGTACTTC.

The genes are TRBV2 and TRBJ1-1; D call uncertain. CDR3 length: 14 amino acids. V dropped 3 bases and J dropped 1 base, with 9 bases sitting between them. The germline CDR1 and CDR2 sequences are SNHLY and FYNNEI. The CDR3 sequence is CASSDSYANTEAFF. The CDR3 DNA reads as TGTGCCAGCAGTGACAGCTATGCGAACACTGAAGCTTTCTTT.

This chain connects TRBV19 to TRBJ1-5; 9 nucleotides align to TRBD1. The CDR3 is 15 amino acids. V lost 7 bases to trimming and J lost 5 bases; unmatched junction nucleotides: 9. Germline CDR1 LNHDA, CDR2 SQIVND (reference sequence). The CDR3 DNA reads TGTGCCAGTAACCCGGGACAGGGTGACCATCAGCCCCAGCATTTT. It yields the protein CASNPGQGDHQPQHF.

The chain uses TRBV5-6 and TRBJ2-3; TRBD1 or TRBD2 may be the D gene (5 bases each). The germline V gene encodes CDR1 SGHDT and CDR2 YYEEEE. The length of the CDR3 is 12 residues. V gave up 8 bases and J gave up 8 bases, with 15 bases separating them. The CDR3 loop reads CASSPGTRTQYF. DNA of the CDR3: TGTGCCAGTAGCCCGGGGACGCGTACGCAGTATTTT.

This clone appeared a single time. V and J are TRBV10-3 and TRBJ2-7; 8 nucleotides line up with TRBD2. The CDR3 is made up of 17 amino acids. V lost 11 bases to trimming and J lost 0 bases; unmatched junction nucleotides: 18. Per germline, CDR1 ENHRY and CDR2 SYGVKD. DNA of the CDR3: TGTGCCCGGAGACAGATCATTAGCGGGACTGACTCCTACGAGCAGTACTTC. Translated: CARRQIISGTDSYEQYF.

J is TRBJ2-3 and V is TRBV7-9; tentative D call: TRBD2 (6 bases). This CDR3 comprises 15 residues. The germline CDR1 and CDR2 sequences are SEHNR and FQNEAQ (reference sequence). Trimming left V 6 bases short and J 4 bases short, with 17 bases between. The CDR3 sequence is CASSVPGLLPDTQYF. DNA of the CDR3: TGTGCCAGCAGTGTACCGGGACTCCTTCCAGATACGCAGTATTTT.

The rearrangement links TRBV5-4 to TRBJ1-5; possible D gene TRBD1, 6 bases. Trimming shortened V by 7 bases and J by 4 bases, and 15 bases separated the two germline ends. Germline V CDR1 and CDR2: SGHNT, YYREEE (reference sequence). CDR3 size: 14 residues. The CDR3: CASQGPDRNQPQHF. CDR3 bases: TGTGCCAGCCAAGGACCAGACAGGAATCAGCCCCAGCATTTT.

The chain joins TRBV29-1 to TRBJ1-2; weak D call: TRBD1 (6 bases). CDR3 length: 14 residues. CDR1 SQVTM and CDR2 ANQGSEA come from the germline V gene. Deletions cut 3 bases from V and 1 base from J, with 12 bases between. CDR3 residues: CSVDKGTSNYGYTF. The CDR3 DNA sequence: TGCAGCGTTGACAAAGGGACAAGTAACTATGGCTACACCTTC.

The chain combines TRBV11-2 with TRBJ1-1; D remains unclear. In germline, CDR1 is SGHAT, CDR2 FQNNGV. V was shortened by 3 bases and J by 5 bases, with 19 bases between the two germline ends. This CDR3 has 16 residues. In DNA, the CDR3 is TGTGCCAGCAGCTTCAGTCTCTGGTCGACACGAACTGAAGCTTTCTTT. Protein: CASSFSLWSTRTEAFF.

The chain links TRBV5-1 to TRBJ2-5; D call uncertain. The V gene lost 4 bases and the J gene lost 0 bases, with 13 bases spanning the gap. Germline-derived CDR1 and CDR2 are SGHRS and YFSETQ. The CDR3 runs 15 residues. Here the CDR3 reads CASSPGPSYQETQYF. The CDR3 DNA reads as TGCGCCAGCAGCCCCGGGCCATCATACCAAGAGACCCAGTACTTC.

This clone was found a few times. The chain carries TRBV12-3 or TRBV12-4 and TRBJ2-7; D gene unclear. V was pared by 1 base and J by 2 bases, with 3 bases between. The CDR3 extends over 12 amino acids. The CDR3 DNA is TGTGCCAGCAGTTTAGGGGCCTACGAGCAGTACTTC. It yields the protein CASSLGAYEQYF.

Notes on this clone: One end of the junction fails to match germline, which may point to a read error. This rearrangement joins TRBV3-1 (or the pseudogene TRBV3-2) to TRBJ2-1; maybe TRBD2 (5 bases). The CDR3 contains 14 residues. The germline V gene encodes CDR1 LGHDT and CDR2 YNNKEL (reference sequence). The CDR3 region has the DNA TGTGCCAGTAGCCAAGCCAGCGGTTACAATGAGCAGTTCTTC. This encodes CASSQASGYNEQFF.

A remark on this clone: One end of the junction does not line up with germline, which may come from a read error. Distinct nucleotide sequences in the sample also encode this CDR3. The CDR3 protein is CASSQDEREATYNEQFF. CDR3 DNA: TGCGCCAGTAGCCAAGATGAGCGGGAGGCGACTTACAATGAGCAGTTCTTC. This chain connects TRBV4-3 to TRBJ2-1; TRBD2 aligns across 9 bases. The V gene's germline CDR1 is LGHNA and CDR2 YSLEER. This CDR3 spans 17 amino acids.

The chain uses TRBV21-1 and TRBJ1-1; the D segment call TRBD1 is taken from the table without a DNA check. TRBV21-1 is a listed pseudogene. The CDR3 is 15 residues long. This chain's CDR3 is CASSSGHGVRAEAFF. The CDR3 coding sequence is TGTGCCAGCAGCAGTGGACATGGGGTTAGAGCTGAAGCTTTCTTT.

This chain connects TRBV7-8 to TRBJ2-3; D not resolved. The germline V gene has CDR1 SGHVS and CDR2 FQNEAQ. V lost 1 base and J lost 5, with 13 bases in between. The CDR3 consists of 15 residues. The CDR3 sequence is CASSLEGPRVDTQYF. Written as DNA, the CDR3 is TGTGCCAGCAGCTTAGAAGGGCCTAGGGTAGATACGCAGTATTTT.

J is TRBJ2-1 and V is TRBV14; D perhaps matches TRBD1 (7 bases). CDR1 SGHDN and CDR2 FVKESK come from the germline V gene. The germline V and J ends were trimmed by 1 base and 2 bases, with 12 bases remaining between them. The CDR3 spans 16 residues. The CDR3 here is CASSQGQGGPYNEQFF. The CDR3 nucleotides read TGTGCCAGCAGCCAAGGGCAGGGGGGCCCCTACAATGAGCAGTTCTTC.

The chain's CDR3 is CATHTGGSGETQYF. The CDR3 DNA sequence: TGTGCCACCCATACAGGGGGCAGCGGGGAGACCCAGTACTTC. The chain uses TRBV19 and TRBJ2-5; 9 bases line up with TRBD1. CDR3 size: 14 residues. After removal of 10 bases from V and 5 bases from J, the junction contained 11 bases not matched to a gene. CDR1 LNHDA and CDR2 SQIVND come from the germline V gene (reference sequence). Complete variable domain (other parts from reference TRBV19 and TRBJ2-5): DGGITQSPKYLFRKEGQNVTLSCEQNLNHDAMYWYRQDPGQGLRLIYYSQIVNDFQKGDIAEGYSVSREKKESFPLTVTSAQKNPTAFYLCATHTGGSGETQYFGPGTRLLVL.

V is TRBV19 and J is TRBJ2-7; D possibly corresponds to TRBD1 (5 bases). Germline CDR1 LNHDA, CDR2 SQIVND (reference sequence). V gave up 5 bases and J gave up 5 bases, with 10 bases separating them. This CDR3 has 12 amino acids. DNA for the CDR3: TGTGCCAGTAGTCAGGGTGCGGACGAGCAGTACTTC. Its translation is CASSQGADEQYF.